This T cell receptor (beta chain) stems from a study of T-cell memory formation after mild COVID-19 (dated by TCRdb to the early 2020s). With regard to the full study: Most TCR sequence clusters were specific to one of the two donors. Two young, previously healthy adult volunteers, one female and one male, were included in the cohort. In two donors, T-cell clones that expanded and contracted after mild COVID-19 were tracked by sequencing TCRalpha and TCRbeta repertoires over time.

Ficoll-Paque density gradient centrifugation was used to isolate PBMCs. Here is what the overall study found, with its caveats: Contracting CD4+ clones appeared mostly in the CM and EM memory subsets, whereas CD8+ clones were enriched in EMRA. Clones that contracted from day 15 to 85 showed balanced CD4/CD8 phenotypes, whereas a second wave of clones that expanded from day 15 to 37 leaned towards CD4+. The detection of some responding clones in pre-infection memory suggests that pre-existing cross-reactive memory T cells joined the SARS-CoV-2 response. SARS-CoV-2 specificity of the second-wave clones peaking on day 37 was not confirmed. The study included only a couple of mild cases, and larger cohorts that include severe cases with pre-infection samples were judged to be necessary.

This clonotype was seen a few times. The antigen this receptor binds is unknown. No base qualities exist here, and no much larger clone lies one base off it. V and J lose 7 bases and 0 bases, and a span of 16 bases separates them. The germline V gene (reference sequence) specifies DFQATT as CDR1 and SNEGSKA as CDR2. The CDR3 goes from the cysteine to the phenylalanine over 15 residues. This entry keeps only the CDR3 DNA: 45 bases, framed from base 1. The sequencer listed for this sample is Illumina NovaSeq 6000. TCRalpha and TCRbeta cDNA libraries were constructed by 5'RACE with constant-segment primers, with sample barcodes and unique molecular identifiers being introduced. Trizol reagent was used to extract RNA from every sample. Libraries were amplified in two PCR steps, with a second sample barcode and Illumina TruSeq adapters added in the second step. Sequencing of the libraries was done on an Illumina NovaSeq, producing 2 x 150 bp paired-end reads. The source study handled its data this way. Demultiplexing of reads and collapsing into UMI-guided consensus sequences were performed with migec v1.2.7. Using mixcr v2.1.11, UMI consensuses were aligned to TRA and TRB V and J templates and then assembled into clonotypes. A clonotype was counted as expanded or contracted only if both edgeR and NoisET called the change significant, with noise models trained on biological replicates. For edgeR calls, a false discovery rate-adjusted p below 0.01 and a log2 fold-change threshold of 1 were applied. As an exploratory analysis of dynamics, max-normalized trajectories of the 1000 most abundant clonotypes were examined with PCA combined with hierarchical clustering. Each responding clone was given a CD4 or CD8 phenotype based on the CD4+ and CD8+ repertoires, which had been sequenced separately. The public sequencing data were trimmed at Q25 with fastp and processed into clonotypes with MiXCR by TCRdb, which kept only in-frame beta chains. When rows share a CDR3 protein, they turn into one entry using the most common DNA and genes. TCRdb's processing, not the study's, gives the V and J calls here. The table for this sample lists over 250,000 distinct CDR3 sequences; around 15% of them were counted only once. 22% of the sample is in the top ten clones.

This TCR derives from a man younger than 35 who had mild COVID-19 (a few samples of this study predate the infection). The sample titles of this study are shuffled in the database, so cell type and time point are left out; the donor was told from shared clones. The sample comprised PBMCs or a T cell subset sorted from them (not recorded which). The rearranged segments are TRBV20-1 and TRBJ2-4; there is no confident call for the D gene. Here is the DNA: TGCAGTGTGGGCCGAGCCGTTGTAGCCAAAAACATTCAGTACTTC. This yields the protein CSVGRAVVAKNIQYF.